The 20 T cell receptor beta chains below all came from one sample that was sequenced in a study of cytomegalovirus exposure and HLA in healthy donors. The study ran its PCR with 60 Vbeta and 13 Jbeta primers. Sequencing was performed with immunoSEQ multiplex PCR; in TCRdb, only in-frame clones are kept and a portion is missing. Of about 150,000 clones in the sample, 50% to 75% were seen once. The sequenced material came from PBMCs. These receptor sequences come from a woman aged 55 to 70 in good health and CMV-seropositive.

This clone came up a few times. V and J are TRBV6-1 and TRBJ2-1; 11 bases match TRBD2. Germline trimming cut 0 bases from V and 2 bases from J; bases unmatched to any gene: 3. The CDR3 covers 17 residues. Germline V gene data show CDR1 as MNHNS and CDR2 as SASEGT. As DNA, the CDR3 is TGTGCCAGCAGTGAAGCGCTACTAGCGGGAGCCTACAATGAGCAGTTCTTC. Residues: CASSEALLAGAYNEQFF.

The chain links TRBV5-6 to TRBJ2-7; 7 nucleotides agree with TRBD1. Germline lookup yields CDR1 SGHDT and CDR2 YYEEEE. The CDR3 runs to 13 residues. The trim removed 4 bases at V and 2 bases at J, leaving 3 bases unmatched. The CDR3 region has the DNA TGTGCCAGCAGCCCCGACAGGGCCTACGAGCAGTACTTC. The encoded protein is CASSPDRAYEQYF.

The CDR3 reads CASSIIADSYNEQFF. As DNA, the CDR3 is TGTGCCAGCAGCATTATAGCGGACTCCTACAATGAGCAGTTCTTC. The J gene is TRBJ2-1, the V gene TRBV7-2, with D possibly being TRBD2 (6 bases). V was trimmed by 5 bases and J by 0 bases, leaving 11 bases between them. Germline assignment: CDR1 SGHTA and CDR2 FQGNSA. CDR3 length: 15 residues.

On this clone itself: An end of the junction does not agree with germline; a read error may underlie this. The V call is TRBV7-7, the J call TRBJ2-3; D possibly corresponds to TRBD2 (5 bases). Germline V lookup: CDR1 SSHAT, CDR2 FNYEAQ (reference sequence). The CDR3 runs to 13 residues. The CDR3: CASSSTRTDTQYF. CDR3 in DNA: TGTGCTAGCAGTTCTACTAGAACAGATACGCAGTATTTT. The full variable domain, in which reference TRBV7-7 and TRBJ2-3 provide the parts outside the CDR3, is GAGVSQSPRYKVTKRGQDVTLRCDPISSHATLYWYQQALGQGPEFLTYFNYEAQPDKSGLPSDRFSAERPEGSISTLTIQRTEQRDSAMYRCASSSTRTDTQYFGPGTRLTVL.

The chain joins TRBV5-4 to TRBJ1-2; D not resolved. Germline values: CDR1 SGHNT, CDR2 YYREEE (reference sequence). Deletions cut 0 bases from V and 4 bases from J, with 16 bases between. The CDR3 extends over 16 amino acids. The CDR3 is CASSLDRHTNSYGYTF. DNA of the CDR3: TGTGCCAGCAGCTTGGATAGACATACAAATAGCTATGGCTACACCTTC.

The chain is built from TRBV15 and TRBJ1-5; a weak D match, TRBD1 (6 bases). CDR3 length: 17 residues. Per germline, CDR1 LNHNV and CDR2 YYDKDF (reference sequence). V lost 3 bases and J 2 bases, leaving 17 bases between the germline ends. CDR3 DNA: TGTGCCACCAGCAGCGAGACAGGATTGACGGGCAATCAGCCCCAGCATTTT. Translated: CATSSETGLTGNQPQHF.

This clone was counted between two and nine times. The junction differs from germline at one of its ends, possibly a read error. Other nucleotide sequences in the sample specify the same CDR3. J is TRBJ2-1 and V is TRBV27; D gene unclear. This CDR3 has 14 amino acids. Per germline, CDR1 MNHEY and CDR2 SMNVEV (reference sequence). CDR3 region: CASSPSASYNEQFF. The CDR3 coding sequence is TGCGCCAGCAGTCCCTCCGCGTCCTACAATGAGCAGTTCTTC.

The V gene is TRBV7-9, the J gene TRBJ1-2; 9 positions agree with TRBD1. Germline V CDR1 and CDR2: SEHNR, FQNEAQ (reference sequence). The CDR3 extends over 13 amino acids. With 1 base clipped from V and 8 bases from J, the junction kept 2 bases outside the gene matches. For the CDR3, the DNA is TGTGCCAGCAGCTTAGGGACAGGGGCCGGCTACACCTTC. It codes for CASSLGTGAGYTF.

This clone was observed once. The chain is built from TRBV5-6 and TRBJ1-2; possibly TRBD1 for D (6 bases). Germline CDR1 SGHDT, CDR2 YYEEEE. The length of the CDR3 is 12 residues. V was trimmed by 9 bases and J by 0 bases, leaving 9 bases between them. In DNA form, the CDR3 reads TGTGCCACCACAGGGACTAACTATGGCTACACCTTC. Its protein is CATTGTNYGYTF.

The chain combines TRBV7-2 with TRBJ2-5, with 9 bases aligning to TRBD2. The ends lost 5 bases at V and 5 bases at J; junction bases unmatched: 9. The CDR3 covers 15 residues. Germline CDR1 and CDR2: SGHTA and FQGNSA. The CDR3 region is CASSRVAGVGETQYF. Written as DNA, the CDR3 is TGTGCCAGCAGCAGGGTAGCGGGAGTCGGGGAGACCCAGTACTTC.

This clone was observed a single time. The chain has TRBV7-6 and TRBJ2-7; perhaps TRBD1 as D (6 bases). V lost 1 base, J lost 0 bases, and 10 bases lay in between. Germline CDR1 and CDR2: SGHVS and FNYEAQ. The CDR3 sequence is 15 residues long. DNA for the CDR3: TGTGCCAGCAGCTTAGGGCAGGGGAGCTCCTACGAGCAGTACTTC. This encodes CASSLGQGSSYEQYF.

CDR3 protein: CASSLGTSGYNEQFF. As DNA, the CDR3 is TGTGCCAGCAGCCTCGGGACTAGCGGATACAATGAGCAGTTCTTC. V usage is TRBV9 and J usage is TRBJ2-1; 11 bases fit TRBD2. The CDR3 consists of 15 residues. J lost 4 bases, V lost 4 bases, and 4 bases had no gene match. CDR1 is SGDLS, CDR2 YYNGEE, per germline.

This clone was found once. This chain connects TRBV9 to TRBJ2-7, with 10 bases aligning to TRBD1. CDR1 SGDLS and CDR2 YYNGEE come from the germline V gene. V lost 3 bases and J lost 7; bases outside the gene matches: 10. The CDR3 sequence is 15 residues long. The CDR3 protein is CASSASGTGVEEQYF. In DNA, the CDR3 is TGTGCCAGCAGCGCTTCCGGGACAGGGGTTGAGGAGCAGTACTTC.

Only a few counts were recorded for this clone. The rearrangement uses TRBV2 and TRBJ2-1, with a tentative D call TRBD2 (5 bases). Looked up from germline, CDR1 is SNHLY and CDR2 is FYNNEI. The CDR3 spans 12 residues. Trimming took off 5 bases at V and 4 bases at J, with 6 bases between the two ends. The CDR3 DNA is TGTGCCAGCAGTCGGACTTACAATGAGCAGTTCTTC. Protein sequence: CASSRTYNEQFF.

In DNA, the CDR3 is TGTGCCAGTAAACGGGAGACAGTAAATGAGCAGTTCTTC. Protein sequence: CASKRETVNEQFF. The genes are TRBV19 and TRBJ2-1; D possibly corresponds to TRBD2 (6 bases). Trimming stripped 7 bases from V and 7 bases from J, with 14 bases between. The CDR3 runs to 13 residues. CDR1 is LNHDA, CDR2 SQIVND, per germline (reference sequence).

This chain uses TRBV28 with TRBJ2-7; 9 nucleotides line up with TRBD1. The V segment lost 4 bases and the J segment 2 bases; nucleotides outside the gene matches: 6. Germline CDR1 and CDR2: MDHEN and SYDVKM. The CDR3 totals 15 residues. Here the CDR3 reads CASSSGQGVPYEQYF. In nucleotides, the CDR3 is TGTGCCAGCAGTTCGGGACAGGGCGTGCCCTACGAGCAGTACTTC.

This chain connects TRBV7-2 to TRBJ2-3, with TRBD2 as a possible D gene (6 bases). This CDR3 has 12 residues. The germline V and J ends were trimmed by 5 bases and 5 bases, with 8 bases remaining between them. Germline V gene data show CDR1 as SGHTA and CDR2 as FQGNSA. The CDR3 sequence: CASSPGGDTQYF. DNA of the CDR3: TGTGCCAGCAGCCCCGGGGGAGATACGCAGTATTTT.

The chain is built from TRBV5-3 and TRBJ1-1; possible D gene TRBD1, 6 bases. TRBV5-3 is known as an ORF, though its function is uncertain. The V end lost 2 bases, the J end lost 0 bases, and 17 bases lay between the germline ends. The CDR3 loop spans 17 amino acids. CDR3 sequence reads: CARSFRPAGVLNTEAFF. The CDR3 region has the DNA TGTGCCAGAAGCTTTAGGCCGGCAGGGGTTTTGAACACTGAAGCTTTCTTT.

This clone was seen a few times. This CDR3 reads CSVDDRAEQYF. CDR3 coding DNA: TGCAGCGTCGATGACAGGGCGGAGCAGTACTTC. The chain employs TRBV29-1 and TRBJ2-7, with 7 bases aligning to TRBD1. This CDR3 has 11 amino acids. Germline lookup yields CDR1 SQVTM and CDR2 ANQGSEA. V lost 6 bases and J lost 7; bases outside the gene matches: 6.

This clone was seen a single time. This chain joins TRBV9 and TRBJ2-7, with 9 bases matching TRBD2. Per germline, CDR1 SGDLS and CDR2 YYNGEE. The CDR3 consists of 15 residues. The trim removed 0 bases at V and 5 bases at J, leaving 6 bases unmatched. Written as DNA, the CDR3 is TGTGCCAGCAGCGTAGATAGCGGGAGTATCAACGAGCAGTACTTC. Its translation: CASSVDSGSINEQYF.